A selection of T cell receptor beta chains follows, all from one sample in a study of cytomegalovirus exposure and HLA in healthy donors. Clones were read by immunoSEQ multiplex PCR, and TCRdb kept only the in-frame ones, dropping some. This sample has roughly 300,000 clones, with 86% found just once. Sequenced sample: PBMCs. Source of these receptors: a woman younger than 30 in good health and CMV-seronegative. The CDR3 runs from the conserved cysteine through the conserved F or W. Each record gives: clone size, V gene, CDR3 length, D gene, J gene, CDR3 protein, CDR3 DNA. A D gene is named only where the DNA matches it firmly. Clone size is stated in some rows and not others, as once, few, many or a class when expanded.

size: NA; V: TRBV7-8; length: 13; D: NA; J: TRBJ1-5; CDR3: CASSLLTDQPQHF; DNA: TGTGCCAGCAGCTTATTAACAGATCAGCCCCAGCATTTT
size: NA; V: TRBV29-1; length: 11; D: NA; J: TRBJ2-7; CDR3: CSVEDYSEQYF; DNA: TGCAGCGTTGAAGATTACTCCGAGCAGTACTTC
size: few; V: TRBV7-9; length: 14; D: TRBD1; J: TRBJ2-7; CDR3: CASSLSDRGGEQYF; DNA: TGTGCCAGCAGCTTATCGGACAGGGGAGGCGAGCAGTACTTC
size: NA; V: TRBV27; length: 12; D: NA; J: TRBJ2-5; CDR3: CASTRGVETQYF; DNA: TGTGCCAGCACCCGGGGTGTAGAGACCCAGTACTTC
size: NA; V: TRBV14; length: 16; D: TRBD1; J: TRBJ2-7; CDR3: CASSPLGTGEPYEQYF; DNA: TGTGCCAGCAGCCCATTGGGGACAGGGGAACCCTACGAGCAGTACTTC
size: NA; V: TRBV4-3; length: 15; D: NA; J: TRBJ2-7; CDR3: CASSQDRQISYEQYF; DNA: TGCGCCAGCAGCCAAGATCGACAGATTTCCTACGAGCAGTACTTC
size: NA; V: TRBV7-2; length: 15; D: TRBD1; J: TRBJ2-1; CDR3: CASSRDRGRLNEQFF; DNA: TGTGCCAGCAGCCGAGACAGGGGACGCCTCAATGAGCAGTTCTTC
size: NA; V: TRBV7-2; length: 15; D: NA; J: TRBJ1-5; CDR3: CASSLEQISNQPQHF; DNA: TGTGCCAGCAGCTTAGAGCAAATCAGCAATCAGCCCCAGCATTTT
size: NA; V: TRBV6-5; length: 15; D: TRBD1; J: TRBJ2-5; CDR3: CASRPQGVGWETQYF; DNA: TGTGCCAGCAGGCCACAGGGGGTCGGATGGGAGACCCAGTACTTC
size: once; V: TRBV5-1; length: 15; D: TRBD2; J: TRBJ2-7; CDR3: CASSLGASGVYEQYF; DNA: TGCGCCAGCAGCTTGGGAGCTAGCGGGGTCTACGAGCAGTACTTC
size: NA; V: TRBV11-2; length: 15; D: NA; J: TRBJ2-7; CDR3: CASSLDLPRAYEQYF; DNA: TGTGCCAGCAGCTTAGATCTCCCCCGAGCCTACGAGCAGTACTTC
size: NA; V: TRBV4-3; length: 15; D: TRBD2; J: TRBJ2-7; CDR3: CASSLSLAGGYEQYF; DNA: TGCGCCAGCAGCCTCTCTCTAGCGGGAGGGTACGAGCAGTACTTC
size: NA; V: TRBV7-6; length: 16; D: TRBD2; J: TRBJ2-7; CDR3: CASSWGSSGVSYEQYF; DNA: TGTGCCAGCAGCTGGGGGTCTAGCGGTGTTTCGTACGAGCAGTACTTC
size: NA; V: TRBV5-4; length: 14; D: NA; J: TRBJ2-7; CDR3: CASSTSTGSYEQYF; DNA: TGTGCCAGCAGCACCTCGACGGGCTCCTACGAGCAGTACTTC
size: NA; V: TRBV9; length: 15; D: NA; J: TRBJ1-5; CDR3: CASSVEADSNQPQHF; DNA: TGTGCCAGCAGCGTAGAGGCGGATAGCAATCAGCCCCAGCATTTT
size: NA; V: TRBV29-1; length: 13; D: TRBD2; J: TRBJ2-7; CDR3: CSVPLGGYDEQYF; DNA: TGCAGCGTTCCCTTGGGAGGGTACGACGAGCAGTACTTC
size: NA; V: TRBV12-5; length: 15; D: NA; J: TRBJ2-7; CDR3: CASGLGSFSSYEQYF; DNA: TGTGCTAGTGGTTTGGGCTCATTCAGCTCCTACGAGCAGTACTTC
size: NA; V: TRBV4-3; length: 17; D: NA; J: TRBJ2-1; CDR3: CASSQDLYAGSYNEQFF; DNA: TGCGCCAGCAGCCAAGATCTTTACGCGGGGAGCTACAATGAGCAGTTCTTC
size: once; V: TRBV11-1; length: 15; D: TRBD1; J: TRBJ2-7; CDR3: CASSLGFTGAYEQYF; DNA: TGTGCCAGCAGCTTAGGCTTTACAGGGGCCTACGAGCAGTACTTC
size: NA; V: TRBV4-3; length: 15; D: NA; J: TRBJ2-7; CDR3: CASSQDFSNFYEQYF; DNA: TGCGCCAGCAGCCAAGATTTCTCCAACTTCTACGAGCAGTACTTC
size: once; V: TRBV28; length: 18; D: TRBD2; J: TRBJ2-7; CDR3: CASRAPPGLAGGTYEQYF; DNA: TGTGCCAGCAGGGCCCCACCCGGACTAGCGGGAGGGACCTACGAGCAGTACTTC
size: NA; V: TRBV7-3; length: 13; D: NA; J: TRBJ2-5; CDR3: CASSAGSQETQYF; DNA: TGTGCCAGCAGCGCGGGTTCCCAAGAGACCCAGTACTTC
size: NA; V: TRBV28; length: 15; D: TRBD1; J: TRBJ2-7; CDR3: CASSPRDRDTYEQYF; DNA: TGTGCCAGCAGCCCCCGAGACAGGGATACCTACGAGCAGTACTTC
size: NA; V: TRBV7-2; length: 13; D: TRBD2; J: TRBJ2-3; CDR3: CASRSGMKDTQYF; DNA: TGTGCCAGCAGGAGCGGGATGAAAGATACGCAGTATTTT
size: NA; V: TRBV5-1; length: 11; D: NA; J: TRBJ2-1; CDR3: CASSLVDEQFF; DNA: TGCGCCAGCAGCTTGGTCGATGAGCAGTTCTTC
size: NA; V: TRBV6-1; length: 13; D: TRBD1; J: TRBJ2-7; CDR3: CATPRTGAGEQYF; DNA: TGTGCCACCCCCCGGACAGGAGCTGGGGAGCAGTACTTC